Each of the 32 T cell receptor beta chains below was sequenced from the same sample in a study of yellow fever vaccine responses in identical twins. TCRdb redid the calling of the RT-PCR reads with MiXCR, one entry per CDR3 protein. The table lists about 13,000 distinct CDR3 sequences, 84% of them singletons. Material: T cells from blood (PBMCs), unsorted or a sorted subset (not recorded which), obtained before or after yellow fever vaccination (not recorded which). The receptors were gathered from a woman aged 18-29 years who received the yellow fever vaccine.

The count of this clonotype is one. In DNA, the CDR3 is TGCGCCAGCAGTGGGGCGGATAGGGGCCCCTACGAGCAGTACTTC. Translated: CASSGADRGPYEQYF. The J gene is TRBJ2-7, the V gene TRBV10-1; perhaps TRBD1 as D (5 bases). The ends were cut back, 4 bases at V and 2 bases at J, with 15 bases in the middle. CDR1 and CDR2 (germline): WNHNN, SYGVQD (reference sequence). This CDR3 has 15 residues.

This chain connects TRBV10-3 to TRBJ1-2, with 10 bases lining up with TRBD1. V gave up 9 bases and J gave up 6 bases; unmatched junction bases: 4. The germline gives CDR1 ENHRY, CDR2 SYGVKD. The CDR3 consists of 12 residues. CDR3 nucleotide sequence: TGTGCCATACTGACAGGGGGCAATGGCTACACCTTC. This gives the protein CAILTGGNGYTF.

The rearrangement joins TRBV7-9 to TRBJ2-6; D may be TRBD1 (5 bases). The CDR3 has 17 residues. The ends were cut back, 10 bases at V and 0 bases at J, with 19 bases in the middle. The germline CDR1 and CDR2 sequences are SEHNR and FQNEAQ (reference sequence). The CDR3 DNA reads as TGTGCCAAAACGACGGACGTAGGGGTCTCTGGGGCCAACGTCCTGACTTTC. Translation gives CAKTTDVGVSGANVLTF. The entire variable domain, with the rest obtained from reference TRBV7-9 and TRBJ2-6, is as follows: DTGVSQNPRHKITKRGQNVTFRCDPISEHNRLYWYRQTLGQGPEFLTYFQNEAQLEKSRLLSDRFSAERPKGSFSTLEIQRTEQGDSAMYLCAKTTDVGVSGANVLTFGAGSRLTVL.

The J gene is TRBJ2-1, the V gene TRBV15, with 7 positions matching TRBD2. CDR3 size: 17 residues. V shed 4 bases, J shed 2 bases, and the junction held 11 bases outside the gene matches. The V gene's germline CDR1 is LNHNV and CDR2 YYDKDF (reference sequence). The CDR3 protein is CATSTAKLAIPYNEQFF. The CDR3 region has the DNA TGTGCCACCAGCACCGCTAAACTAGCGATACCCTACAATGAGCAGTTCTTC.

The rearrangement uses TRBV15 and TRBJ1-5; tentative D call: TRBD1 (5 bases). The germline gives CDR1 LNHNV, CDR2 YYDKDF (reference sequence). The length of the CDR3 is 15 residues. Trimming removed 1 base from V and 7 bases from J, with 14 bases in between. CDR3 sequence: CATSRAGQGGQPQHF. The CDR3 nucleotides read TGTGCCACCAGCAGAGCAGGGCAGGGTGGGCAGCCCCAGCATTTT.

This clonotype has just a few counts. The CDR3 is CASSEGLAYEQYF. As DNA, the CDR3 is TGTGCCAGCAGTGAAGGGTTAGCCTACGAGCAGTACTTC. The V gene is TRBV2, the J gene TRBJ2-7, with no clear D. Germline V gene sequence: CDR1 SNHLY, CDR2 FYNNEI. The V gene lost 1 base and the J gene lost 2 bases, with 6 bases spanning the gap. This CDR3 has 13 residues.

V is TRBV11-3 and J is TRBJ1-3, with unresolved D. The CDR3 loop spans 15 amino acids. Germline lookup yields CDR1 SGHNT and CDR2 YENEEA. Trimming removed 5 bases at V and 0 bases at J, with 11 bases between. The DNA for the CDR3 is TGTGCCAGCAGCGTCACTATGAGCTCTGGAAACACCATATATTTT. Translation gives CASSVTMSSGNTIYF.

V usage is TRBV3-1 and J usage is TRBJ2-7, with 10 positions matching TRBD1. After removal of 5 bases from V and 7 bases from J, the junction contained 14 bases not matched to a gene. The germline V gene encodes CDR1 LGHDT and CDR2 YNNKEL (reference sequence). This CDR3 has 16 amino acids. The CDR3 region is CASSYSAGTGVREQYF. In nucleotides, the CDR3 is TGTGCCAGCAGCTACTCTGCCGGGACAGGGGTACGGGAGCAGTACTTC.

This sequence joins TRBV19 and TRBJ1-1; possible D gene TRBD1, 5 bases. The CDR3 is made up of 14 amino acids. V lost 3 bases, J lost 3 bases, and 11 bases lay in between. CDR1 is LNHDA and CDR2 is SQIVND in the germline V gene (reference sequence). The CDR3 here is CASSIDGAYTEAFF. Written as DNA, the CDR3 is TGTGCCAGTAGTATTGACGGGGCGTACACTGAAGCTTTCTTT. The whole variable domain, remainder taken from reference TRBV19 and TRBJ1-1, is DGGITQSPKYLFRKEGQNVTLSCEQNLNHDAMYWYRQDPGQGLRLIYYSQIVNDFQKGDIAEGYSVSREKKESFPLTVTSAQKNPTAFYLCASSIDGAYTEAFFGQGTRLTVV.

The V and J genes are TRBV4-2 and TRBJ2-5; TRBD2 matches 7 bases. The CDR3 runs to 15 residues. Germline lookup yields CDR1 LGHNA and CDR2 YNFKEQ. V lost 4 bases, J lost 5 bases, and 10 bases stayed unmatched. The CDR3 is CASSRDFAGVETQYF. CDR3 DNA: TGTGCCAGCAGCCGAGACTTTGCGGGGGTGGAGACCCAGTACTTC.

As DNA, the CDR3 is TGTGCCAGCAGCCTAGGACAGGGCCCCAATCAGCCCCAGCATTTT. As protein: CASSLGQGPNQPQHF. The rearrangement links TRBV11-2 to TRBJ1-5, with 8 bases that match TRBD1. This CDR3 region has 15 residues. Looked up from germline, CDR1 is SGHAT and CDR2 is FQNNGV. Trimming removed 5 bases from V and 3 bases from J; junction bases left unmatched: 6.

The rearrangement uses TRBV29-1 and TRBJ2-3; maybe TRBD2 (6 bases). This CDR3 is built from 12 residues. Trimming cost V 8 bases and J 2 bases, with 11 bases left between them. Germline loops: CDR1 SQVTM, CDR2 ANQGSEA. The CDR3 DNA reads as TGCAGCACCCGGGACTTCACAGATACGCAGTATTTT. Translation: CSTRDFTDTQYF.

The genes are TRBV4-1 and TRBJ2-7, with D unresolved. Germline CDR1 MGHRA, CDR2 YSYEKL. The CDR3 loop spans 13 amino acids. V was cut by 5 bases and J by 2 bases, with 10 bases left in between. The CDR3 bases are TGCGCCAGCAGCGAGGACCTCCCCTACGAGCAGTACTTC. Encoded protein: CASSEDLPYEQYF.

In regard to this clonotype: The junction shows a germline mismatch at one end, possibly a read error. The rearrangement uses TRBV7-2 and TRBJ2-7, with D perhaps TRBD1 (6 bases). This CDR3 spans 13 amino acids. Per the germline V gene, CDR1 is SGHTA and CDR2 is FQGNSA. The CDR3 sequence is CASSLGGLGEQYF. CDR3 sequence (DNA): TGTGCCAGCAGTTTAGGGGGTTTGGGGGAGCAGTACTTC.

V usage is TRBV2 and J usage is TRBJ1-1; TRBD1 aligns across 8 bases. The length of the CDR3 is 13 residues. The ends lost 9 bases at V and 3 bases at J; junction bases unmatched: 6. Per the germline V gene, CDR1 is SNHLY and CDR2 is FYNNEI. The DNA for the CDR3 is TGTGCCAGTAGACAGGGGATGTACACTGAAGCTTTCTTT. This translates into CASRQGMYTEAFF. Full variable domain (rest looked up from reference TRBV2 and TRBJ1-1): EPEVTQTPSHQVTQMGQEVILRCVPISNHLYFYWYRQILGQKVEFLVSFYNNEISEKSEIFDDQFSVERPDGSNFTLKIRSTKLEDSAMYFCASRQGMYTEAFFGQGTRLTVV.

Concerning this clonotype: The CDR3 end shows no conserved phenylalanine or tryptophan, and so a read error is likely. It is unclear where the CDR3 begins or ends on the DNA, so no DNA is shown, and the CDR3 is as TCRdb lists it. This sequence joins TRBV4-1 and TRBJ2-7; the D call TRBD2 from the table was never checked on the DNA. The CDR3 length is 13 residues, termini included. Germline V gene sequence: CDR1 MGHRA, CDR2 YSYEKL. The CDR3: CASSQDPGGGVSY.

This clonotype appeared once. This rearrangement joins TRBV10-1 to TRBJ2-1, with 8 bases identical to TRBD2. The CDR3 totals 16 residues. Germline V gives CDR1 WNHNN, CDR2 SYGVQD (reference sequence). Trimming removed 4 bases from V and 0 bases from J; junction bases left unmatched: 5. CDR3 residues: CASSVGLAVSYNEQFF. The CDR3 DNA reads TGCGCCAGCAGTGTCGGACTAGCCGTCTCCTACAATGAGCAGTTCTTC.

V usage is TRBV2 and J usage is TRBJ2-5; D is undetermined. From germline, CDR1 is SNHLY and CDR2 FYNNEI. Deletions cut 4 bases from V and 4 bases from J, with 7 bases between. The CDR3 is made up of 12 amino acids. Written as DNA, the CDR3 is TGTGCCAGCAGTGTGTGGGGAGAGACCCAGTACTTC. It codes for CASSVWGETQYF.

The rearrangement joins TRBV14 to TRBJ2-7; D gene uncertain. V dropped 4 bases and J dropped 2 bases, with 9 bases sitting between them. The CDR3 is made up of 13 amino acids. The germline CDR1 and CDR2 sequences are SGHDN and FVKESK. In DNA, the CDR3 is TGTGCCAGCAGCCCGCGTTGGGCCTACGAGCAGTACTTC. Translated: CASSPRWAYEQYF.

The rearrangement uses TRBV6-9 and TRBJ2-7; D might be TRBD2 (5 bases). The germline V and J ends were trimmed by 2 bases and 5 bases, with 31 bases remaining between them. Germline assignment: CDR1 MNHGY and CDR2 SVAAGI. The CDR3 totals 20 residues. The CDR3 DNA is TGTGCCAGCAGTTATGGTGCGATCCCAACACGATTAAACGGACTGAACGAGCAGTACTTC. It translates to CASSYGAIPTRLNGLNEQYF.

This clonotype was counted a few times. CDR3 coding DNA: TGTGCCAGTAGTATTTATGATCAGCCCCAGCATTTT. Translating it yields CASSIYDQPQHF. This chain links TRBV19 with TRBJ1-5, with no clear D. In germline, CDR1 is LNHDA, CDR2 SQIVND (reference sequence). CDR3 length equals 12 residues. The germline V and J ends were trimmed by 3 bases and 5 bases, with 5 bases remaining between them.

This clonotype was counted once. This chain links TRBV29-1 with TRBJ2-7, with D possibly being TRBD1 (6 bases). This CDR3 comprises 14 residues. Deletions cut 4 bases from V and 3 bases from J, with 16 bases between. The germline V gene has CDR1 SQVTM and CDR2 ANQGSEA. This CDR3 is CSVVQVGGGYEQYF. As DNA, the CDR3 is TGCAGCGTTGTCCAGGTTGGGGGCGGCTACGAGCAGTACTTC.

The rearrangement links TRBV12-3 or TRBV12-4 to TRBJ2-2; D gene unclear. This CDR3 contains 12 residues. V shed 2 bases and J shed 7 bases, with 5 bases lying between them. CDR3 loop: CASSLRRGELFF. The CDR3 DNA is TGTGCCAGCAGTTTAAGGCGCGGGGAGCTGTTTTTT.

The chain is built from TRBV11-3 and TRBJ2-7, with a tentative D call TRBD2 (5 bases). CDR1 SGHNT and CDR2 YENEEA come from the germline V gene. This CDR3 is 16 amino acids long. V was cut by 4 bases and J by 4 bases, with 20 bases left in between. Here the CDR3 reads CASSWAGFEREYEQYF. DNA for the CDR3: TGTGCCAGCAGCTGGGCTGGCTTTGAGAGGGAATACGAGCAGTACTTC.

V is TRBV6-2 or TRBV6-3 and J is TRBJ2-1, with D possibly TRBD2 on 5 matching bases. Trimming shortened V by 6 bases and J by 8 bases, and 8 bases separated the two germline ends. The CDR3 runs to 11 residues. In germline, CDR1 is MNHEY, CDR2 SVGEGT. CDR3 sequence: CASSRRDEQFF. The DNA of the CDR3 is TGTGCCAGCAGCCGGCGGGATGAGCAGTTCTTC.

This clonotype has more than one count but fewer than ten. The chain combines TRBV29-1 with TRBJ2-1; D not certain. Trimming left V 4 bases short and J 7 bases short, with 5 bases between. Germline CDR1 is SQVTM and CDR2 is ANQGSEA. This CDR3 comprises 10 residues. The DNA for the CDR3 is TGCAGCGTTGCCCTTAATGAGCAGTTCTTC. Amino acid sequence: CSVALNEQFF.

V usage is TRBV15 and J usage is TRBJ2-1; TRBD1 matches 7 bases. Germline V gene sequence: CDR1 LNHNV, CDR2 YYDKDF (reference sequence). There are 16 residues in the CDR3. Germline trimming cut 0 bases from V and 5 bases from J; bases unmatched to any gene: 7. As DNA, the CDR3 is TGTGCCACCAGCAGAGATAAGAGGACAGGCGACAATGAGCAGTTCTTC. As protein: CATSRDKRTGDNEQFF.

V gene TRBV3-1 combines with J gene TRBJ1-2, with 9 positions matching TRBD1. The CDR3 loop spans 16 amino acids. The germline CDR1 and CDR2 sequences are LGHDT and YNNKEL (reference sequence). Trimming removed 3 bases from V and 6 bases from J; junction bases left unmatched: 11. CDR3 bases: TGTGCCAGCAGCCAGGCCGGGACAGGGAATTGGGATGGCTACACCTTC. Translation gives CASSQAGTGNWDGYTF.

The J gene is TRBJ1-1, the V gene TRBV5-6, with no clear D. Trimming shortened V by 0 bases and J by 2 bases, and 5 bases separated the two germline ends. The CDR3 loop spans 13 amino acids. Per germline, CDR1 SGHDT and CDR2 YYEEEE. In DNA, the CDR3 is TGTGCCAGCAGCTTGGACTTAAACACTGAAGCTTTCTTT. It translates to CASSLDLNTEAFF.

The V call is TRBV29-1, the J call TRBJ2-2; either TRBD1 or TRBD2 may fit D (6 bases each). The germline CDR1 and CDR2 sequences are SQVTM and ANQGSEA. V was trimmed by 4 bases and J by 3 bases, leaving 12 bases between them. This CDR3 has 14 residues. The CDR3 protein is CSVGRGLDTGELFF. DNA for the CDR3: TGCAGCGTTGGTCGGGGGCTGGACACCGGGGAGCTGTTTTTT.

This chain joins TRBV15 and TRBJ2-7, with 7 bases lining up with TRBD2. Germline CDR1 reads LNHNV; CDR2 reads YYDKDF (reference sequence). V was pared by 4 bases and J by 3 bases, with 0 bases of the junction left unmatched. The CDR3 loop spans 12 amino acids. This CDR3 reads CATSTSGYEQYF. CDR3 DNA: TGTGCCACCAGCACTAGCGGCTACGAGCAGTACTTC.

The rearrangement joins TRBV19 to TRBJ2-1; 12 bases are a match to TRBD2. The CDR3 has 19 amino acids. V lost 0 bases, J lost 2 bases, and 8 bases stayed unmatched. Looked up from germline, CDR1 is LNHDA and CDR2 is SQIVND (reference sequence). CDR3 sequence: CASSIEATSGRNTYNEQFF. CDR3 sequence (DNA): TGTGCCAGTAGTATAGAGGCAACTAGCGGGAGGAATACCTACAATGAGCAGTTCTTC.